Sequencing of this T cell receptor beta chain was carried out in a study of shared clonotypes between healthy human individuals. Points from the study as a whole: Represented diversity, genetic and exposure-history alike, was limited by few donors. Investigators collected only blood, and repertoires in tissues likely differ.

The repertoire was sequenced with immunoSEQ multiplex PCR; TCRdb's copy has only in-frame clones and lacks some. The data hold roughly 2.6 million clones, with around nine tenths observed a single time. This CDR3 region has 13 residues. V shed 4 bases and J shed 7 bases, with 14 bases lying between them. Germline V gene lookup returns CDR1 SGHRS and CDR2 YFSETQ. Points on this clone: Antigen specificity is unknown.

This TCR was recovered from a man aged 18 to 29 in good health. The chain uses TRBV5-1 and TRBJ1-1; D is undetermined. Sequenced material: naive CD4+ T cells sorted from blood. Subset described: CD45RA+ positively selected. The CDR3 DNA follows: TGCGCCAGCAGCGTGGACCCCCAAGGTGAAGCTTTCTTT. Translating gives CASSVDPQGEAFF.